This T cell receptor beta chain was retrieved from a study of response to subunit inactivated influenza vaccine. From the RT-PCR reads, TCRdb called clonotypes with MiXCR, one entry per CDR3 protein. The sample yields 550,000 to 800,000 distinct CDR3 sequences, around a sixth seen once. CDR1 and CDR2 (germline): LGHNA, YSLEER. CDR3 length: 15 residues. V lost 1 base, J lost 2 bases, and 9 bases lay in between. V is TRBV4-3 and J is TRBJ2-1; D is undetermined. The sample was PBMCs from blood, taken approximately 13 days after vaccination. The clonotype originates from a man in his fifties or sixties who received an inactivated influenza vaccine. CDR3 coding DNA: TGCGCCAGCAGCCAAGCCACAGCCCCCTACAATGAGCAGTTCTTC. The encoded protein is CASSQATAPYNEQFF.